The 4 T cell receptor beta chains given below trace back to one sample, sequenced in a study of blood T cell repertoires in COVID-19. Assay used: immunoSEQ multiplex PCR; TCRdb lists only in-frame clones, some missing. The data hold 200,000 to 250,000 clones, with around 84% observed a single time. Sequencing was carried out using peripheral blood. Receptor source: a man aged 30 to 45 with active or convalescent COVID-19.

The chain has TRBV2 and TRBJ2-7; D gene unclear. This CDR3 spans 11 amino acids. V was shortened by 4 bases and J by 6 bases, with 7 bases between the two germline ends. Germline-derived CDR1 and CDR2 are SNHLY and FYNNEI. CDR3 sequence reads: CASSGDSEQYF. The CDR3 bases are TGTGCCAGCAGTGGTGACTCCGAGCAGTACTTC.

The rearrangement links TRBV19 to TRBJ1-2; TRBD1 might be the D (5 bases). The CDR3 length is 14 residues. With 7 bases removed from V and 4 bases from J, the gap between germline ends came to 16 bases. Germline values: CDR1 LNHDA, CDR2 SQIVND (reference sequence). The CDR3 nucleotides read TGTGCCAGTACCCCTGGGGCGTCTGGCTATGGCTACACCTTC. This sequence encodes CASTPGASGYGYTF.

This clone was seen only a few times. The chain employs TRBV7-9 and TRBJ2-7, with no clear D. Germline assignment: CDR1 SEHNR and CDR2 FQNEAQ (reference sequence). Deletions cut 4 bases from V and 6 bases from J, with 10 bases between. The CDR3 has 12 residues. Here the CDR3 DNA reads TGTGCCAGCAGCTCCGTGAGTCCCGAGCAGTACTTC. Protein product: CASSSVSPEQYF.

The genes are TRBV5-1 and TRBJ2-7; D is ambiguous. Trimming took off 3 bases at V and 2 bases at J, with 6 bases between the two ends. CDR3 length equals 12 residues. Germline lookup yields CDR1 SGHRS and CDR2 YFSETQ. Written as DNA, the CDR3 is TGCGCCAGCAGCTCGGCGGCCTACGAGCAGTACTTC. Residues: CASSSAAYEQYF.